This T cell receptor (beta chain) came from a study of response to subunit inactivated influenza vaccine. In the case of this clonotype: What it binds is not known.

The germline gives CDR1 MGHDK, CDR2 SYGVNS. This CDR3 is built from 14 residues. Trimming removed 6 bases from V and 4 bases from J; junction bases left unmatched: 8. TCRdb independently ran MiXCR on the RT-PCR reads; one entry per CDR3 protein. This table holds about 800,000 distinct CDR3 sequences, 21% found once. Whole-study findings and limits: Authors proposed each seasonal influenza vaccination draws in few new T cells.

The receptor was isolated from a man aged 45 to 65 who received an inactivated influenza vaccine. The sequencing used PBMCs from blood, collected roughly 5 days after vaccination. The rearrangement links TRBV25-1 to TRBJ2-7, with TRBD2 identical over 8 bases. The CDR3 region is CASRPASGSYEQYF. The DNA for the CDR3 is TGTGCCAGCAGACCCGCCAGCGGGAGTTACGAGCAGTACTTC.